One sample yielded the 28 T cell receptor beta chains listed below, sequenced in a study of memory CD8 T cells in hepatitis C reinfection. The repertoire was sequenced with immunoSEQ multiplex PCR; TCRdb's copy has only in-frame clones and lacks some. Counted here are under 60,000 clones, roughly nine tenths occurring once; the ten biggest clones make up roughly 1%. Time point described: pre-reinfection, 55 to 20 weeks before reinfection detection. Sorted cells were sequenced directly ex vivo without any in vitro expansion. Sequencing input: naive CD8+ T cells sorted from blood. The receptors were gathered from a man between 18 and 35 years old with hepatitis C virus infection.

The chain combines TRBV28 with TRBJ2-7, with 7 bases identical to TRBD1. The germline gives CDR1 MDHEN, CDR2 SYDVKM. With V trimmed by 5 bases and J by 2 bases, 9 bases remained unmatched. The CDR3 runs to 15 residues. CDR3 region: CASSPRQGPAYEQYF. CDR3 in DNA: TGTGCCAGCAGTCCTCGACAGGGTCCAGCCTACGAGCAGTACTTC.

The V call is TRBV28, the J call TRBJ1-2, with TRBD1 as a possible D gene (6 bases). Between the trimmed V and J ends, which lost 6 bases and 4 bases, there was a span of 21 bases. The CDR3 runs 16 residues. Germline V gene data show CDR1 as MDHEN and CDR2 as SYDVKM. CDR3 loop: CASRFRQEPTLYGYTF. For the CDR3, the DNA is TGTGCCAGCAGATTTCGACAGGAGCCCACCCTCTATGGCTACACCTTC.

V gene TRBV29-1 combines with J gene TRBJ2-5; weak D call: TRBD1 (6 bases). The ends were cut back, 5 bases at V and 5 bases at J, with 12 bases in the middle. CDR3 length equals 12 residues. Germline loops: CDR1 SQVTM, CDR2 ANQGSEA. The CDR3 nucleotides are TGCAGCGTTATGACAGGCCTGGAGACCCAGTACTTC. Amino acid sequence: CSVMTGLETQYF.

The chain recombines TRBV28 with TRBJ1-6, with D perhaps matching TRBD1 (6 bases). CDR1 is MDHEN, CDR2 SYDVKM, per germline. The length of the CDR3 is 13 residues. V was pared by 4 bases and J by 10 bases, with 11 bases between. The CDR3 DNA sequence: TGTGCCAGCAGTTACAGGGCTGACTCACCCCTCCACTTT. As protein: CASSYRADSPLHF.

The chain uses TRBV21-1 and TRBJ2-7; the DNA was not used to check the table's D call, TRBD1. TRBV21-1 corresponds to a pseudogene. CDR3 length: 14 amino acids. The CDR3, as DNA: TGTGCCAGCAGCCACAGACAGGCCGTCTACGAGCAGTACGTC. Translating gives CASSHRQAVYEQYV.

The V gene is TRBV11-3, the J gene TRBJ2-1; no firm D call. Germline values: CDR1 SGHNT, CDR2 YENEEA. Trimming pared 1 base from V and 4 bases from J, leaving 11 bases between. There are 15 residues in the CDR3. CDR3: CASSLGQTPYNEQFF. CDR3 nucleotide sequence: TGTGCCAGCAGCTTAGGCCAGACACCATACAATGAGCAGTTCTTC.

V and J are TRBV5-1 and TRBJ1-4; 10 positions agree with TRBD1. Germline V gives CDR1 SGHRS, CDR2 YFSETQ. The CDR3 loop spans 13 amino acids. V shed 4 bases and J 11 bases; nucleotides not matched to a gene: 5. The CDR3 bases are TGCGCCAGCAGCCCCGGGACAGGGGAGAAACTGTTTTTT. It codes for CASSPGTGEKLFF.

This chain uses TRBV6-1 with TRBJ2-7; D may be TRBD1 (7 bases). The V gene lost 6 bases and the J gene lost 3 bases, with 12 bases spanning the gap. The CDR3 extends over 13 amino acids. CDR1 and CDR2 (germline): MNHNS, SASEGT. The CDR3 nucleotides are TGTGCCAGCAGACCGGGGGACAGCTACGAGCAGTACTTC. Protein: CASRPGDSYEQYF.

The chain recombines TRBV7-3 with TRBJ2-7; maybe TRBD1 (5 bases). The CDR3 length is 11 residues. With 6 bases removed from V and 4 bases from J, the gap between germline ends came to 7 bases. Germline loops: CDR1 SGHTA, CDR2 FQGTGA. CDR3 bases: TGTGCCAGCAGAAGGGGATACGAGCAGTACTTC. Its protein product is CASRRGYEQYF.

DNA of the CDR3: TGCAGCGTTGTCGCCCAGTCCGATGAGCAGTTCTTC. Translation gives CSVVAQSDEQFF. This chain connects TRBV29-1 to TRBJ2-1; D gene unclear. The CDR3 length is 12 residues. Trimming removed 4 bases at V and 8 bases at J, with 12 bases between. Germline loops: CDR1 SQVTM, CDR2 ANQGSEA.

The chain employs TRBV21-1 and TRBJ1-3; TRBD1 is taken as the D call from the table, unchecked against the DNA. TRBV21-1 is a known pseudogene. The CDR3 runs to 15 residues. The CDR3 DNA is TGTGCCAGCGCTACCCGGGACAGGGGTCGGGGCACCATATATTTT. Its protein product is CASATRDRGRGTIYF.

This chain joins TRBV9 and TRBJ2-2; D is ambiguous. CDR1 is SGDLS, CDR2 YYNGEE, per germline. V was pared by 3 bases and J by 3 bases, with 6 bases between. The CDR3 consists of 13 residues. CDR3 DNA: TGTGCCAGCAGCGGCAGGCACACCGGGGAGCTGTTTTTT. This translates into CASSGRHTGELFF.

The V and J genes are TRBV7-2 and TRBJ2-5, with D unclear. This CDR3 contains 12 residues. V lost 5 bases and J 0 bases, leaving 4 bases between the germline ends. Looked up from germline, CDR1 is SGHTA and CDR2 is FQGNSA. The CDR3 spells CASSPDQETQYF. For the CDR3, the DNA is TGTGCCAGCAGCCCCGACCAAGAGACCCAGTACTTC.

The chain has TRBV5-1 and TRBJ1-1; no reliable D call. Germline values: CDR1 SGHRS, CDR2 YFSETQ. V lost 0 bases to trimming and J lost 1 base, with 7 bases between them. The CDR3 length is 14 residues. DNA for the CDR3: TGCGCCAGCAGCTTGGGGTGGGCGAACACTGAAGCTTTCTTT. Translated: CASSLGWANTEAFF.

This clone was detected a few times. J is TRBJ2-7 and V is TRBV2; TRBD1 is a possible D gene (6 bases). The CDR3 contains 15 residues. The germline gives CDR1 SNHLY, CDR2 FYNNEI. Between the trimmed V and J ends, which lost 3 bases and 0 bases, there was a span of 12 bases. CDR3 DNA sequence: TGTGCCAGCAGTGATGGAGTGACAGGCTCCTACGAGCAGTACGTC. Translation: CASSDGVTGSYEQYV.

This chain uses TRBV19 with TRBJ2-2, with D possibly TRBD1 on 6 matching bases. This CDR3 contains 16 residues. The germline gives CDR1 LNHDA, CDR2 SQIVND (reference sequence). Trimming removed 1 base from V and 4 bases from J, with 13 bases in between. CDR3 nucleotide sequence: TGTGCCAGTAGTATAGGGTCAGGGGATGTCACCGGGGAGCTGTTTTTT. Its translation: CASSIGSGDVTGELFF.

This chain uses TRBV6-5 with TRBJ2-1; D is ambiguous. The CDR3 runs to 13 residues. Deletions cut 0 bases from V and 13 bases from J, with 13 bases between. CDR1 MNHEY and CDR2 SVGAGI come from the germline V gene. CDR3 in DNA: TGTGCCAGCAGTTACTCGAAGGTCAGCGTACAGTTCTTC. This encodes CASSYSKVSVQFF.

The chain links TRBV6-6 to TRBJ2-7; tentative D call: TRBD1 (6 bases). Trimming pared 0 bases from V and 2 bases from J, leaving 11 bases between. This CDR3 spans 15 amino acids. Germline assignment: CDR1 MNHNY and CDR2 SVGAGI (reference sequence). The CDR3 loop is CASSYSEQGTYEQYF. CDR3 DNA: TGTGCCAGCAGTTACTCGGAACAGGGCACCTACGAGCAGTACTTC.

This chain connects TRBV18 to TRBJ2-7; TRBD2 is a possible D gene (7 bases). The CDR3 is 14 residues long. CDR1 is KGHSH and CDR2 is LQKENI in the germline V gene. Trimming took 10 bases from V and 4 from J, leaving 20 bases between them. For the CDR3, the DNA is TGTGCCACTACCCTAGGGGGGGATTCGTACGAGCAGTACTTC. Its translation is CATTLGGDSYEQYF.

The V gene is TRBV7-9, the J gene TRBJ2-2; D gene unclear. The CDR3 covers 13 residues. The germline gives CDR1 SEHNR, CDR2 FQNEAQ (reference sequence). V lost 4 bases and J lost 1, with 4 bases in between. The CDR3 nucleotides are TGTGCCAGCAGCTCCGTGAACACCGGGGAGCTGTTTTTT. It codes for CASSSVNTGELFF.

The J gene is TRBJ2-1, the V gene TRBV7-3; perhaps TRBD1 as D (6 bases). The CDR3 is 13 residues long. Trimming stripped 6 bases from V and 7 bases from J, with 13 bases between. CDR1 is SGHTA, CDR2 FQGTGA, per germline. DNA of the CDR3: TGTGCCAGCAGTACAGGGATGGGGAATGAGCAGTTCTTC. Residues: CASSTGMGNEQFF.

The V and J genes are TRBV5-1 and TRBJ2-1, with D maybe TRBD1 (7 bases). The CDR3 loop spans 17 amino acids. Trimming took 3 bases from V and 0 from J, leaving 16 bases between them. Germline CDR1 and CDR2: SGHRS and YFSETQ. In DNA, the CDR3 is TGCGCCAGCAGCTCCGAGAGGGGGCGGGACTCCTACAATGAGCAGTTCTTC. Its translation: CASSSERGRDSYNEQFF.

CDR3 DNA: TGTGCCAGCAGTTTCTCGACAGGGACAGGGGCTAACTATGGCTACACCTTC. This codes for CASSFSTGTGANYGYTF. The J gene is TRBJ1-2, the V gene TRBV28; 10 nucleotides agree with TRBD1. V trimming: 3 bases; J trimming: 0 bases; junction bases outside the gene matches: 7. This CDR3 contains 17 residues. CDR1 is MDHEN, CDR2 SYDVKM, per germline.

This clone was counted between two and nine times. The rearrangement joins TRBV6-1 to TRBJ1-5, with D perhaps TRBD1 (5 bases). The germline gives CDR1 MNHNS, CDR2 SASEGT. This CDR3 comprises 12 residues. Trimming removed 4 bases from V and 11 bases from J, with 12 bases in between. CDR3 bases: TGTGCCAGCAGTGGACAGTTCAGGTCCCAGCATTTT. Its protein product is CASSGQFRSQHF.

This chain connects TRBV4-2 to TRBJ2-3; 10 positions agree with TRBD1. Per germline, CDR1 LGHNA and CDR2 YNFKEQ. V trimming: 3 bases; J trimming: 3 bases; junction bases outside the gene matches: 9. This CDR3 spans 17 amino acids. The CDR3 coding sequence is TGTGCCAGCAGCCAGGCCTCCGGGACAGGGGTGACAGATACGCAGTATTTT. Its translation is CASSQASGTGVTDTQYF.

This sequence joins TRBV29-1 and TRBJ2-1, with 13 bases that match TRBD2. Germline V gene sequence: CDR1 SQVTM, CDR2 ANQGSEA. Germline trimming cut 4 bases from V and 0 bases from J; bases unmatched to any gene: 3. There are 16 residues in the CDR3. The CDR3 bases are TGCAGCGTTGTACTAGCGGGGGGGAGCTCCTACAATGAGCAGTTCTTC. This encodes CSVVLAGGSSYNEQFF.

The chain is built from TRBV2 and TRBJ2-2; 9 nucleotides agree with TRBD1. The germline CDR1 and CDR2 sequences are SNHLY and FYNNEI. The CDR3 spans 15 residues. Unmatched junction bases numbered 7, after V lost 5 bases and J lost 6 bases. CDR3 in DNA: TGTGCCAGCAGTCTCGGGACAGGGAGGGCCGGGGAGCTGTTTTTT. Protein product: CASSLGTGRAGELFF.

This clone was detected once. The rearrangement links TRBV12-5 to TRBJ2-7; D gene uncertain. From germline, CDR1 is LGHNT and CDR2 FRNRAP. The V and J ends lost 7 bases and 3 bases respectively, with 10 bases between them. This CDR3 has 12 residues. The chain's CDR3 is CASAEGGYEQYV. CDR3 DNA: TGTGCTAGTGCTGAAGGCGGCTACGAGCAGTACGTC.